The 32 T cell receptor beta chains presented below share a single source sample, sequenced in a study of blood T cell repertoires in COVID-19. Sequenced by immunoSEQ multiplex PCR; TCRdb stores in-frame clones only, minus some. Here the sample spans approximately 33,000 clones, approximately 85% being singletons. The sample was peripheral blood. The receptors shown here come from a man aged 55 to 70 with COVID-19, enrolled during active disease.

The CDR3 coding sequence is TGTGCCAGCAGCTTAGGAGCGACGGGGGGCCACGAGCAGTACTTC. It specifies CASSLGATGGHEQYF. The chain employs TRBV7-6 and TRBJ2-7, with D perhaps TRBD2 (7 bases). The V end lost 1 base, the J end lost 5 bases, and 15 bases lay between the germline ends. Per germline, CDR1 SGHVS and CDR2 FNYEAQ. This CDR3 comprises 15 residues.

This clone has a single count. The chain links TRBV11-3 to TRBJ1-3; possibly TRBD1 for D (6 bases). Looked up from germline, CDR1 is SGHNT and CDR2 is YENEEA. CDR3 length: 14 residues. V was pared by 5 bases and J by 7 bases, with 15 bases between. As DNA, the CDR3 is TGTGCCAGCAGCCTTCAGGGGACGGGCAACACCATATATTTT. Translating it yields CASSLQGTGNTIYF.

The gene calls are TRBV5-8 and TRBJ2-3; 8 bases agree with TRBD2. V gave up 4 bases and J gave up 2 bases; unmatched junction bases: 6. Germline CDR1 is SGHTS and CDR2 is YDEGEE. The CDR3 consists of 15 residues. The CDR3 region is CASSAGRANTDTQYF. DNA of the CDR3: TGTGCCAGCAGCGCCGGGAGGGCCAACACAGATACGCAGTATTTT.

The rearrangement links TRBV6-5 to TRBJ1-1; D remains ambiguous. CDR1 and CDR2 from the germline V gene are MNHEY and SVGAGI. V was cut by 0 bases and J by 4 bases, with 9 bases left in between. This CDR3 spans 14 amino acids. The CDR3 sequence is CASSYSGAGTEAFF. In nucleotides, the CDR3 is TGTGCCAGCAGTTACTCGGGAGCGGGCACTGAAGCTTTCTTT.

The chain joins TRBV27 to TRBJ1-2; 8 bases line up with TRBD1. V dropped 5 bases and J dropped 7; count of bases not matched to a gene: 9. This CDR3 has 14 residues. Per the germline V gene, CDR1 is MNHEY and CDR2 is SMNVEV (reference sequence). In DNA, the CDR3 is TGTGCCAGCAGTACGGGACAGGTCGTCGGTGGCTACACCTTC. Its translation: CASSTGQVVGGYTF.

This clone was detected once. CDR3 in DNA: TGCGCCAGCTCGACTAGCGGTGGCGAGCAGTACTTC. It specifies CASSTSGGEQYF. This chain uses TRBV4-1 with TRBJ2-7, with TRBD2 matching over 9 bases. The CDR3 extends over 12 amino acids. V gave up 8 bases and J gave up 6 bases; unmatched junction bases: 5. CDR1 is MGHRA, CDR2 YSYEKL, per germline.

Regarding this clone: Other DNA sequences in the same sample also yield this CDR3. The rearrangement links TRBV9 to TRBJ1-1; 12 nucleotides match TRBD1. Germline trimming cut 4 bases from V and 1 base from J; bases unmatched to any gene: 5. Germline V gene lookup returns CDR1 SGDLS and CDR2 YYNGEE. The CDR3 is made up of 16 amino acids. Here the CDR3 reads CASSPGTGGENTEAFF. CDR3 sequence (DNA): TGTGCCAGCAGCCCCGGGACAGGGGGCGAGAACACTGAAGCTTTCTTT.

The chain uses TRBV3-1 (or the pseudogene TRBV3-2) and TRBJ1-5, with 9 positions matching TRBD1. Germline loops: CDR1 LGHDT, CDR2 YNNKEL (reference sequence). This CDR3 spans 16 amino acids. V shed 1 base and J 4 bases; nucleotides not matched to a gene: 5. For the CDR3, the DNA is TGTGCCAGCAGCCAAGGAGGGACAGGGCGGAATCAGCCCCAGCATTTT. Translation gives CASSQGGTGRNQPQHF.

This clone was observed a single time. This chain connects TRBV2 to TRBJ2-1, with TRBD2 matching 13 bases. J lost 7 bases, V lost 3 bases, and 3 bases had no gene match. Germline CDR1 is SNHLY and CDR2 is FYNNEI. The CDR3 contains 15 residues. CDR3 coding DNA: TGTGCCAGCAGTGATTGGACTAGCGGGAGAAATGAGCAGTTCTTC. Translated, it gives CASSDWTSGRNEQFF.

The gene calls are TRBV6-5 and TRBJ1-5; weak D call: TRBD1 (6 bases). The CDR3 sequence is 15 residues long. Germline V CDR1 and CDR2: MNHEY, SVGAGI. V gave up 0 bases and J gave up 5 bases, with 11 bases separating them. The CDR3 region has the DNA TGTGCCAGCAGTTACTCGGGGGGGGCGGATCAGCCCCAGCATTTT. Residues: CASSYSGGADQPQHF.

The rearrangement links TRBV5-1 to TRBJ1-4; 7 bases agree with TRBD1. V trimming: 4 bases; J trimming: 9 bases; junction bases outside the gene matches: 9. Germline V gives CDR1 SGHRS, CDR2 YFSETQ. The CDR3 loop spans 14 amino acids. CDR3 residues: CASSEIQGNKKLFF. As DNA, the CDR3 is TGCGCCAGCAGCGAAATACAGGGGAATAAAAAACTGTTTTTT.

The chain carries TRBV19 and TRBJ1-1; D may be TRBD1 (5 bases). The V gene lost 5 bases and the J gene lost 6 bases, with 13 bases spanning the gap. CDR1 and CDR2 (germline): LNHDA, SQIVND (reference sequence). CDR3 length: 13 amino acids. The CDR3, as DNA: TGTGCCAGTAGTGGCAGGGTGATCGCTGAAGCTTTCTTT. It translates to CASSGRVIAEAFF.

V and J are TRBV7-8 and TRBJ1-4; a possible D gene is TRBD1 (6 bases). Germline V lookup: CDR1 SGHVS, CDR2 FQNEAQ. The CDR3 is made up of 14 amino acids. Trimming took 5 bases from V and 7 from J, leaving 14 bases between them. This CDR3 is CASSESPRGEKLFF. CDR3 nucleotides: TGTGCCAGCAGCGAGTCCCCCAGGGGTGAAAAACTGTTTTTT.

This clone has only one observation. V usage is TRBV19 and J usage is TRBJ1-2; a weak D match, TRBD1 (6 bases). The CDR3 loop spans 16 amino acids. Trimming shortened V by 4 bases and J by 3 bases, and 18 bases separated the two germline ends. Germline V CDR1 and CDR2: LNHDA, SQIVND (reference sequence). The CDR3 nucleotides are TGTGCCAGTAGTACATTACAGGGAAAGAGGTACTATGGCTACACCTTC. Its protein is CASSTLQGKRYYGYTF.

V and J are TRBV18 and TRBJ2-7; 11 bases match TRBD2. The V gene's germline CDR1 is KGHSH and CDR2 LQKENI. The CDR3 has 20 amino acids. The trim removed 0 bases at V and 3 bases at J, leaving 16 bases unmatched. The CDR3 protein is CASSPPWGTSGDYLCYEQYF. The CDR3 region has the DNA TGTGCCAGCTCACCACCCTGGGGGACTAGCGGCGACTATCTTTGCTACGAGCAGTACTTC.

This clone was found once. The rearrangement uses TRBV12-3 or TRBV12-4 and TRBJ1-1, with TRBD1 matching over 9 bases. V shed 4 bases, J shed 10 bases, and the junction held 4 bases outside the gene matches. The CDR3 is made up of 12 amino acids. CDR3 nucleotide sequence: TGTGCCAGCAGTTCCAACAGGGGGCGAGCTTTCTTT. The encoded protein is CASSSNRGRAFF.

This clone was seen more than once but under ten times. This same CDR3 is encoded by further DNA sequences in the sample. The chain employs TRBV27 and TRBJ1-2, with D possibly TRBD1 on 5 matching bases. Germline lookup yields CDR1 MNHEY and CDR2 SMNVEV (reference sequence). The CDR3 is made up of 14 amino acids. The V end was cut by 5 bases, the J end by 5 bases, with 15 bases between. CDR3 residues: CASSPRGEGYGYTF. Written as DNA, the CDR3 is TGTGCCAGCAGTCCGCGGGGGGAGGGATATGGCTACACCTTC.

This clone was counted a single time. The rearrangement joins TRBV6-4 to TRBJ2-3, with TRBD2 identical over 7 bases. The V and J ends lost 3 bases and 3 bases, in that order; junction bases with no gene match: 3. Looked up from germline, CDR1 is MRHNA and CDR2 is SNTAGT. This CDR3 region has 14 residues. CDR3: CASSEAGVTDTQYF. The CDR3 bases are TGTGCCAGCAGTGAGGCGGGAGTTACAGATACGCAGTATTTT.

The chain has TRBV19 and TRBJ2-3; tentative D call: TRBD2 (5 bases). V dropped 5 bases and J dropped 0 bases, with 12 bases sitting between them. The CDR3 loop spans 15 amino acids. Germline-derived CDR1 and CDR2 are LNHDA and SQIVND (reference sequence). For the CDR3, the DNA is TGTGCCAGTAGTGGCCGGGGTACCAGCACAGATACGCAGTATTTT. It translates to CASSGRGTSTDTQYF.

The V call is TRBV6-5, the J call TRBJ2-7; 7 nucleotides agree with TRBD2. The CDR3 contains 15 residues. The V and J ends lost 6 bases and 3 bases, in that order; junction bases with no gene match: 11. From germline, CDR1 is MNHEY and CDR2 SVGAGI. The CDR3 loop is CASRIASGKDYEQYF. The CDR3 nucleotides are TGTGCCAGCAGGATAGCTAGCGGTAAAGACTACGAGCAGTACTTC.

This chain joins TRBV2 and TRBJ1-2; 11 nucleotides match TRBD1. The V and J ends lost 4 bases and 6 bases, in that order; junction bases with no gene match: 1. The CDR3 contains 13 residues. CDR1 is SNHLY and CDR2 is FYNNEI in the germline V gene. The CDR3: CASSGTGGNGYTF. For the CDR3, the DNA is TGTGCCAGCAGTGGGACAGGGGGCAATGGCTACACCTTC.

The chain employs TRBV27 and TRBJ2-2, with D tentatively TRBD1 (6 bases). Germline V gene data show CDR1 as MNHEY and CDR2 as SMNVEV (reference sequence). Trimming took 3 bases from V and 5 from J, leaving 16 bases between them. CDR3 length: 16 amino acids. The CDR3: CASSFDPGVPTGELFF. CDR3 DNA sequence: TGTGCCAGCAGTTTTGATCCAGGGGTGCCGACCGGGGAGCTGTTTTTT.

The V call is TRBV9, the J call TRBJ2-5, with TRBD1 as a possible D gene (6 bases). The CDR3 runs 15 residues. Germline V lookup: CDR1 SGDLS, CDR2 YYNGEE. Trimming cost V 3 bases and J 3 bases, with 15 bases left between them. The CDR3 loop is CASSALLGAEETQYF. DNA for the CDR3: TGTGCCAGCAGCGCCCTGTTGGGGGCGGAAGAGACCCAGTACTTC.

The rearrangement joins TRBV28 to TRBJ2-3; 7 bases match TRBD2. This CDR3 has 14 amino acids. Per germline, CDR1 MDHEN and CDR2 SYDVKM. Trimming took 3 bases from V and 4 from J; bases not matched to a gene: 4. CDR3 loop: CASSFGGTPDTQYF. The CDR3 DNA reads TGTGCCAGCAGTTTCGGGGGGACCCCAGATACGCAGTATTTT.

CDR3 coding DNA: TGTGCCAGCAGCTTAGATTTAATGAACACTGAAGCTTTCTTT. Protein: CASSLDLMNTEAFF. V and J are TRBV7-9 and TRBJ1-1; D remains ambiguous. Looked up from germline, CDR1 is SEHNR and CDR2 is FQNEAQ (reference sequence). The CDR3 is made up of 14 amino acids. Trimming cost V 1 base and J 0 bases, with 6 bases left between them.

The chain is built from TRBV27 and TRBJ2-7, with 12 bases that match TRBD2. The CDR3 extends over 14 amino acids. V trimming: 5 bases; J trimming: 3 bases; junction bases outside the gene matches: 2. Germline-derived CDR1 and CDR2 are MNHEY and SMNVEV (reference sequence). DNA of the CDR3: TGTGCCAGCAGTCAGACTAGCGGGAGCTACGAGCAGTACTTC. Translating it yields CASSQTSGSYEQYF.

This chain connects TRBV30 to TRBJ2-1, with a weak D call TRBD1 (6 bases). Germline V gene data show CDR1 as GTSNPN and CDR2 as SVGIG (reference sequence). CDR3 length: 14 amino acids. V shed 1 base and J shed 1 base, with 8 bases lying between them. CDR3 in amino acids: CAWSEGGSYNEQFF. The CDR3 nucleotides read TGTGCCTGGAGTGAAGGGGGTTCCTACAATGAGCAGTTCTTC.

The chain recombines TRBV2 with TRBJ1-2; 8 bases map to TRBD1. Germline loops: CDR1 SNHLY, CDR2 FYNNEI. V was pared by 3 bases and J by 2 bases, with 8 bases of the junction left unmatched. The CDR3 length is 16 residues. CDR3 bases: TGTGCCAGCAGTGAGAGGACAGGGATGGGGAACTATGGCTACACCTTC. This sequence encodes CASSERTGMGNYGYTF. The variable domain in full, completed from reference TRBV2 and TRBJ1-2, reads EPEVTQTPSHQVTQMGQEVILRCVPISNHLYFYWYRQILGQKVEFLVSFYNNEISEKSEIFDDQFSVERPDGSNFTLKIRSTKLEDSAMYFCASSERTGMGNYGYTFGSGTRLTVV.

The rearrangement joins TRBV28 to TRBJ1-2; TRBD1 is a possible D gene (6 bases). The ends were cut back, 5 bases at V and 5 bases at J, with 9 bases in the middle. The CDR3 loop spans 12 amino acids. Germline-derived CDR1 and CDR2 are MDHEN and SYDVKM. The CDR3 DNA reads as TGTGCCAGCAGTATACAGGGTTATGGCTACACCTTC. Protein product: CASSIQGYGYTF.

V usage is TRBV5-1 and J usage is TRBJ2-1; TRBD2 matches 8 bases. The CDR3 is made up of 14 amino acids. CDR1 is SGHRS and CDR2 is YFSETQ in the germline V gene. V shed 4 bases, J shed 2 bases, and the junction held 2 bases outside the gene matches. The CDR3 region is CASSRGGTYNEQFF. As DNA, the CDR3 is TGCGCCAGCAGCCGGGGGGGAACCTACAATGAGCAGTTCTTC.

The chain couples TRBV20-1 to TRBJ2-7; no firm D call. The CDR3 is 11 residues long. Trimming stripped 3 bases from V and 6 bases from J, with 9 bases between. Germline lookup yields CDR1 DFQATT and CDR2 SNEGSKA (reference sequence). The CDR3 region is CSARVVGEQYF. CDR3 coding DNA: TGCAGTGCTAGGGTAGTTGGCGAGCAGTACTTC.

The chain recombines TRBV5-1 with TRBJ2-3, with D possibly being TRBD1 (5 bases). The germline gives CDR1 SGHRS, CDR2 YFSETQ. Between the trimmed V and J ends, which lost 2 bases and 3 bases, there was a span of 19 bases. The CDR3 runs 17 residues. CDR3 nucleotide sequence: TGCGCCAGCAGCTTTACCCGACAGATAAGCGCGACAGATACGCAGTATTTT. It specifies CASSFTRQISATDTQYF.